This T cell receptor (beta chain) was recorded in a study of T cell changes during pregnancy in multiple sclerosis. Produced via immunoSEQ multiplex PCR; TCRdb's table is partial and in-frame only. Of roughly 31,000 clones listed, around 90% are singletons. Trimming shortened V by 5 bases and J by 3 bases, and 11 bases separated the two germline ends. This CDR3 has 13 amino acids. Germline values: CDR1 LNHDA, CDR2 SQIVND (reference sequence). The sequence came from a female donor with multiple sclerosis, enrolled in a pregnancy study. The chain is built from TRBV19 and TRBJ2-7; D perhaps matches TRBD2 (6 bases). The starting material was CD8+ T cells from peripheral blood mononuclear cells, obtained before pregnancy. In DNA form, the CDR3 reads TGTGCCAGTAGTCCCGGAGGGAGCTACGAGCAGTACTTC. This codes for CASSPGGSYEQYF.